This TCR beta chain originates from a study of shared clonotypes between healthy human individuals. As concerns this clone: The antigen remains undetermined.

In germline, CDR1 is LGHNA, CDR2 YSLEER. The CDR3 has 13 residues. Trimming pared 5 bases from V and 5 bases from J, leaving 10 bases between. Generated by immunoSEQ multiplex PCR, the TCRdb table keeps only in-frame clones and is missing some. Here the sample spans over a million clones, approximately 80% being singletons. Broader study findings: Unshared clonotypes carried lower generation probabilities than those common to all four donors.

Both subsets, CD45RA+ naive and CD45RA-negative memory, were split from the CD4+ cells. This receptor was identified in a man between 18 and 29 years old in good health. Some clones in this sample may be carry-over from other donors' samples. The V call is TRBV4-3, the J call TRBJ2-4; D is perhaps TRBD1 (5 bases). The sequencing sample was made of memory CD4+ T cells from PBMCs. Noted subset: CD45RA-negative fraction. Here the CDR3 reads CASSSIRENIQYF. The CDR3 DNA is TGCGCCAGCAGCTCAATCAGGGAAAACATTCAGTACTTC.